These 25 T cell receptor beta chains share one sample of origin, sequenced in a study of cytomegalovirus exposure and HLA in healthy donors listed by TCRdb under 2017. Library construction relied on the immunoSEQ multiplex PCR assay. For the multiplex PCR, a mixture combining 60 forward primers for TCR Vbeta segments and 13 reverse primers for TCR Jbeta segments was used. Imported from immuneACCESS, the table was reduced by TCRdb to in-frame sequences with V and J called. These copies leave out some clones; in studies compared against another copy, an unresolved V gene accounts for under half, and the cause of the remainder is not known. The sample contains about 160,000 clones, around 74% of them found a single time. The ten most abundant clones make up approximately 2.3% of the sample. Material: PBMCs. These receptor sequences come from a female donor in good health and CMV-seronegative.

V gene TRBV7-9 combines with J gene TRBJ2-3; 9 bases match TRBD2. The germline CDR1 and CDR2 sequences are SEHNR and FQNEAQ (reference sequence). V lost 5 bases, J lost 3 bases, and 6 bases stayed unmatched. This CDR3 is built from 15 residues. In nucleotides, the CDR3 is TGTGCCAGCAGCCATAGAGCGGGAGGTACAGATACGCAGTATTTT. Amino acids: CASSHRAGGTDTQYF.

The J gene is TRBJ2-7, the V gene TRBV19; the match to TRBD2 covers 11 bases. Looked up from germline, CDR1 is LNHDA and CDR2 is SQIVND (reference sequence). The trim removed 5 bases at V and 5 bases at J, leaving 8 bases unmatched. CDR3 length: 15 amino acids. CDR3 nucleotide sequence: TGTGCCAGTAGTCCAACTAGCGGGAGCTTCCACGAGCAGTACTTC. Amino acids: CASSPTSGSFHEQYF.

This clone was seen a handful of times. This chain connects TRBV11-2 to TRBJ2-2, with D maybe TRBD1 (6 bases). This CDR3 contains 15 residues. CDR1 and CDR2 from the germline V gene are SGHAT and FQNNGV. V was clipped by 3 bases and J by 1 base, with 9 bases between them. Here the CDR3 reads CASSFGTMNTGELFF. Here the CDR3 DNA reads TGTGCCAGCAGCTTTGGGACAATGAACACCGGGGAGCTGTTTTTT.

The V call is TRBV4-2, the J call TRBJ2-7; 14 nucleotides align to TRBD2. CDR3 size: 15 residues. The germline gives CDR1 LGHNA, CDR2 YNFKEQ. J lost 6 bases, V lost 4 bases, and 5 bases had no gene match. CDR3 sequence reads: CASSPRLAGGTEQYF. CDR3 bases: TGTGCCAGCAGCCCAAGACTAGCGGGAGGGACCGAGCAGTACTTC.

The chain joins TRBV27 to TRBJ1-5, with TRBD1 matching 8 bases. The CDR3 is made up of 14 amino acids. V lost 5 bases, J lost 5 bases, and 5 bases stayed unmatched. In germline, CDR1 is MNHEY, CDR2 SMNVEV (reference sequence). DNA for the CDR3: TGTGCCAGCAGTATCAGGGGGCCGGATCAGCCCCAGCATTTT. Its translation: CASSIRGPDQPQHF.

This clone occurred once. The chain employs TRBV27 and TRBJ1-1; no definite D call. The CDR3 has 12 amino acids. Germline-derived CDR1 and CDR2 are MNHEY and SMNVEV (reference sequence). Trimming cost V 4 bases and J 8 bases, with 11 bases left between them. The CDR3 DNA is TGTGCCAGCAGTTATCCCCGAGGAGAAGCTTTCTTT. Its protein is CASSYPRGEAFF.

The V and J genes are TRBV6-1 and TRBJ2-7; 8 nucleotides agree with TRBD1. V lost 3 bases, J lost 4 bases, and 5 bases stayed unmatched. The germline V gene has CDR1 MNHNS and CDR2 SASEGT. The CDR3 runs 14 residues. As DNA, the CDR3 is TGTGCCAGCAGTGATAGGACAGGGTCATACGAGCAGTACTTC. The encoded protein is CASSDRTGSYEQYF.

The chain employs TRBV28 and TRBJ1-1; D may be TRBD1 (5 bases). V was clipped by 3 bases and J by 4 bases, with 12 bases between them. The CDR3 is 14 residues long. CDR1 is MDHEN and CDR2 is SYDVKM in the germline V gene. Here the CDR3 reads CASSFKRGVTEAFF. The CDR3 nucleotides are TGTGCCAGCAGTTTTAAACGGGGGGTCACTGAAGCTTTCTTT.

The gene calls are TRBV4-3 and TRBJ2-3, with D tentatively TRBD2 (5 bases). The germline gives CDR1 LGHNA, CDR2 YSLEER. V was pared by 2 bases and J by 2 bases, with 17 bases between. The CDR3 has 17 amino acids. DNA for the CDR3: TGCGCCAGCAGCCAAACCCGGGATTTCTCAACCACAGATACGCAGTATTTT. Amino acid sequence: CASSQTRDFSTTDTQYF.

The chain joins TRBV6-5 to TRBJ2-7; the D is unclear. This CDR3 is 13 amino acids long. V lost 7 bases to trimming and J lost 3 bases, with 13 bases between them. Germline V lookup: CDR1 MNHEY, CDR2 SVGAGI. The CDR3 DNA follows: TGTGCCAGCACCCCGGCGGTCGGCTACGAGCAGTACTTC. Protein sequence: CASTPAVGYEQYF.

This clone was recorded many times. The chain employs TRBV4-3 and TRBJ1-4; 7 bases are a match to TRBD1. After removal of 1 base from V and 0 bases from J, the junction contained 2 bases not matched to a gene. Germline V gives CDR1 LGHNA, CDR2 YSLEER. The CDR3 runs 16 residues. The CDR3 DNA is TGCGCCAGCAGCCAAGGGGACAGAGCAACTAATGAAAAACTGTTTTTT. Its translation is CASSQGDRATNEKLFF.

The chain couples TRBV18 to TRBJ2-5; no clear D gene. The CDR3 has 13 residues. CDR1 is KGHSH, CDR2 LQKENI, per germline. V was cut by 6 bases and J by 2 bases, with 10 bases left in between. The CDR3 region is CASSHREQETQYF. In DNA form, the CDR3 reads TGTGCCAGCTCCCACAGAGAGCAAGAGACCCAGTACTTC.

V usage is TRBV7-9 and J usage is TRBJ2-2, with TRBD2 matching 7 bases. This CDR3 has 10 amino acids. CDR1 is SEHNR, CDR2 FQNEAQ, per germline (reference sequence). The CDR3 DNA follows: TGTTCCGCAGCGGGGGGGGAGCTGTTTTTT. Translation: CSAAGGELFF. Drawing the rest from reference TRBV7-9 and TRBJ2-2, the complete variable domain is DTGVSQNPRHKITKRGQNVTFRCDPISEHNRLYWYRQTLGQGPEFLTYFQNEAQLEKSRLLSDRFSAERPKGSFSTLEIQRTEQGDSAMYLCSAAGGELFFGEGSRLTVL.

The chain has TRBV19 and TRBJ1-1, with D perhaps TRBD1 (6 bases). There are 14 residues in the CDR3. The V gene lost 3 bases and the J gene lost 2 bases, with 10 bases spanning the gap. Germline V gene sequence: CDR1 LNHDA, CDR2 SQIVND (reference sequence). The DNA of the CDR3 is TGTGCCAGTAGTATGGGGGCGGAAAACACTGAAGCTTTCTTT. This codes for CASSMGAENTEAFF.

The chain carries TRBV7-8 and TRBJ1-2; D remains ambiguous. V was shortened by 5 bases and J by 6 bases, with 10 bases between the two germline ends. This CDR3 is 12 amino acids long. In germline, CDR1 is SGHVS, CDR2 FQNEAQ. The CDR3 sequence is CASSPGWDGYTF. In DNA, the CDR3 is TGTGCCAGCAGCCCGGGGTGGGATGGCTACACCTTC.

In the case of this clone: The germline gene is not matched at one end of the junction; a read error may be the cause. The chain has TRBV6-5 and TRBJ2-5; a possible D gene is TRBD2 (5 bases). The germline CDR1 and CDR2 sequences are MNHEY and SVGAGI. This CDR3 contains 14 residues. The CDR3 DNA reads as TGTGCCGGCAGTTCCTTAGGAGGTGGAGAGACCCAGTACTTC. Its translation is CAGSSLGGGETQYF.

CDR3 DNA: TGTGCCAGCAGCCAAGATCCTGGGACTAGCGGGAGGGGGAAGACCCAGTACTTC. This translates into CASSQDPGTSGRGKTQYF. V and J are TRBV4-2 and TRBJ2-5; 16 bases are a match to TRBD2. The CDR3 loop spans 18 amino acids. Germline V gene lookup returns CDR1 LGHNA and CDR2 YNFKEQ. J was trimmed by 6 bases and V by 0 bases; bases with no gene match: 7.

The chain employs TRBV5-5 and TRBJ1-3; D call uncertain. V was trimmed by 0 bases and J by 6 bases, leaving 10 bases between them. Per germline, CDR1 SGHKS and CDR2 YYEKEE (reference sequence). This CDR3 has 14 amino acids. CDR3 region: CASSLGHNANTIYF. In nucleotides, the CDR3 is TGTGCCAGCAGCTTGGGACACAACGCAAACACCATATATTTT.

V is TRBV19 and J is TRBJ1-4, with TRBD1 identical over 7 bases. CDR3 length: 15 residues. Germline-derived CDR1 and CDR2 are LNHDA and SQIVND (reference sequence). V trimming: 7 bases; J trimming: 7 bases; junction bases outside the gene matches: 12. CDR3 loop: CASTGPRGSVEKLFF. CDR3 coding DNA: TGTGCCAGTACCGGTCCCAGGGGGTCGGTTGAAAAACTGTTTTTT.

V gene TRBV30 combines with J gene TRBJ2-5; 8 bases are shared with TRBD1. The germline V gene encodes CDR1 GTSNPN and CDR2 SVGIG (reference sequence). Germline trimming cut 5 bases from V and 5 bases from J; bases unmatched to any gene: 10. The CDR3 loop spans 14 amino acids. Written as DNA, the CDR3 is TGTGCCTGGGGTCCCGGACAGGGACGGGAGACCCAGTACTTC. Encoded protein: CAWGPGQGRETQYF.

The J gene is TRBJ2-7, the V gene TRBV28; D is possibly TRBD2 (6 bases). Deletions cut 8 bases from V and 6 bases from J, with 8 bases between. Germline V gene sequence: CDR1 MDHEN, CDR2 SYDVKM. This CDR3 spans 10 amino acids. Here the CDR3 DNA reads TGTGCCAGCGGGGGGATCGAGCAGTACTTC. It translates to CASGGIEQYF.

With respect to this clone: At one end the junction does not follow the germline gene, possibly because of a read error. J is TRBJ2-7 and V is TRBV7-9, with TRBD2 matching 8 bases. Germline V CDR1 and CDR2: SEHNR, FQNEAQ (reference sequence). The CDR3 length is 16 residues. CDR3 coding DNA: TGTTCCAGCAGCTTAGGACGGGGGGGCGGATTGGGCGAGCAGTACTTC. Its protein product is CSSSLGRGGGLGEQYF.

The rearrangement links TRBV19 to TRBJ2-6, with a possible D match to TRBD2 (6 bases). V was cut by 8 bases and J by 4 bases, with 12 bases left in between. The germline gives CDR1 LNHDA, CDR2 SQIVND (reference sequence). This CDR3 comprises 14 residues. DNA for the CDR3: TGTGCCAGTCGGGAGCAGGCGGGGGCCAACGTCCTGACTTTC. Its translation is CASREQAGANVLTF.

V is TRBV19 and J is TRBJ1-5; D gene uncertain. Between the trimmed V and J ends, which lost 6 bases and 8 bases, there was a span of 14 bases. CDR1 and CDR2 (germline): LNHDA, SQIVND (reference sequence). CDR3 length equals 13 residues. CDR3 region: CASSMREVEPQHF. The CDR3 region has the DNA TGTGCCAGTAGCATGAGGGAAGTTGAGCCCCAGCATTTT. Based on the CDR3 plus reference TRBV19 and TRBJ1-5, the full variable domain is DGGITQSPKYLFRKEGQNVTLSCEQNLNHDAMYWYRQDPGQGLRLIYYSQIVNDFQKGDIAEGYSVSREKKESFPLTVTSAQKNPTAFYLCASSMREVEPQHFGDGTRLSIL.

The V gene is TRBV15, the J gene TRBJ2-5; 11 bases match TRBD1. The CDR3 contains 17 residues. The ends lost 1 base at V and 1 base at J; junction bases unmatched: 5. Germline V lookup: CDR1 LNHNV, CDR2 YYDKDF (reference sequence). The CDR3 sequence: CATSRGTGGEPQETQYF. CDR3 coding DNA: TGTGCCACCAGCAGAGGGACAGGGGGCGAGCCCCAAGAGACCCAGTACTTC.